This entry concerns a single TCR beta chain. This specimen comes from a study of CD8+CD57+ T cells in acquired aplastic anemia. There are 15 residues in the CDR3. Trimming cost V 5 bases and J 5 bases, with 18 bases left between them. The TCR beta profiling, which covered VDJ combination and CDR3 sequence, was carried out using genomic DNA as the template. MiXCR, run by TCRdb on the reads, gives a single entry per CDR3 protein. Seen here are a few hundred thousand distinct CDR3 sequences, under 65% observed once, and the top ten hold 25% to 30%. The sequence was obtained from a human donor in good health. Material for sequencing was sorted CD4+, CD8+, or CD8+CD57+ T cells (not recorded which) from PBMCs. This chain uses TRBV12-3 or TRBV12-4 with TRBJ1-1, with TRBD1 as a possible D gene (5 bases). CDR3 nucleotides: TGTGCCAGCAGTCGTATGGGGTTAGGACAAACTGAAGCTTTCTTT. This sequence encodes CASSRMGLGQTEAFF.